This entry describes one T cell receptor (beta chain). Its antigen is unidentified. Profiling of TCR beta VDJ combinations and CDR3 sequences used genomic DNA as template. One entry per CDR3 protein, called by TCRdb with MiXCR from the reads. The sample consists of some 190,000 distinct CDR3 sequences, around half of them appearing once. The data derive from a study of CD8+CD57+ T cells in acquired aplastic anemia. Study as a whole: Sorted CD4+ and CD8+ cell DNA averaged 3.2 ug. The average read count for CD4+ cells in healthy donors was around 10 million. General study results and limits: Shared by patients and controls, fewer than 30 CD8+ CDR3s were abundant in patients. Patients and controls were not found to differ significantly in CD8+ Simpson's diversity.

In germline, CDR1 is SNHLY, CDR2 FYNNEI. Trimming took off 10 bases at V and 0 bases at J, with 16 bases between the two ends. The CDR3 has 14 amino acids. The chain employs TRBV2 and TRBJ2-7, with D possibly TRBD1 on 6 matching bases. Sequencing input: sorted CD4+, CD8+, or CD8+CD57+ T cells (not recorded which) from PBMCs. The TCR comes from a human donor in good health. This CDR3 reads CATPGDGSSYEQYF. In nucleotides, the CDR3 is TGTGCCACTCCAGGGGACGGTAGCTCCTACGAGCAGTACTTC.